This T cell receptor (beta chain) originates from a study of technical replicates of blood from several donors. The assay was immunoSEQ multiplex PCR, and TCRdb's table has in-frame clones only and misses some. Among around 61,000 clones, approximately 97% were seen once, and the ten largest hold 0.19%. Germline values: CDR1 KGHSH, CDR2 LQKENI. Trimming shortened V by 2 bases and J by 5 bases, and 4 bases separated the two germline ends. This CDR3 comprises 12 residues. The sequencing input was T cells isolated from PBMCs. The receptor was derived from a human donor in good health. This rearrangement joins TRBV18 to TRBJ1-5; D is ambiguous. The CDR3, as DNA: TGTGCCAGCTCACCAGGGCATCAGCCCCAGCATTTT. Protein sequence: CASSPGHQPQHF.